These 9 T cell receptor beta chains were sequenced from one sample in a study of molecular identifiers for immune sequencing clone quantification. From the PCR reads, TCRdb called clonotypes with MiXCR, one entry per CDR3 protein. The repertoire has about half a million distinct CDR3 sequences, around 23% of them found once; the top ten carry about 0.75%. Sequencing was carried out using naive CD8+ T cells from blood, with Jurkat cell RNA spiked in. The subset here: FACS-sorted CD8+CD4-CCR7+CD45RA+ naive T cells. The receptors shown here come from a human donor in good health. Some libraries in this study had Jurkat cell RNA spiked in.

This clonotype was observed a handful of times. The chain has TRBV30 and TRBJ2-2; 9 bases agree with TRBD2. Unmatched junction bases numbered 17, after V lost 1 base and J lost 2 bases. The length of the CDR3 is 20 residues. Germline assignment: CDR1 GTSNPN and CDR2 SVGIG (reference sequence). CDR3 protein: CAWSGTSVRATKVNTGELFF. CDR3 coding DNA: TGTGCCTGGAGTGGGACTAGCGTACGAGCCACTAAAGTCAACACCGGGGAGCTGTTTTTT.

The chain has TRBV19 and TRBJ1-1; 7 nucleotides match TRBD1. CDR3 length: 15 residues. Germline V gene lookup returns CDR1 LNHDA and CDR2 SQIVND (reference sequence). V was pared by 0 bases and J by 4 bases, with 5 bases of the junction left unmatched. CDR3 in DNA: TGTGCCAGTAGTATAGACTGGACAGGACCCACTGAAGCTTTCTTT. It translates to CASSIDWTGPTEAFF.

This clonotype was found many times. This chain uses TRBV5-1 with TRBJ2-5; D unresolved. Trimming removed 6 bases from V and 1 base from J, with 13 bases in between. Germline lookup yields CDR1 SGHRS and CDR2 YFSETQ. CDR3 length equals 14 residues. CDR3 DNA sequence: TGCGCCAGCAAGCCGGAGAGCACCCAAGAGACCCAGTACTTC. It codes for CASKPESTQETQYF. Drawing the rest from reference TRBV5-1 and TRBJ2-5, the complete variable domain is KAGVTQTPRYLIKTRGQQVTLSCSPISGHRSVSWYQQTPGQGLQFLFEYFSETQRNKGNFPGRFSGRQFSNSRSEMNVSTLELGDSALYLCASKPESTQETQYFGPGTRLLVL.

This clonotype was observed a handful of times. This sequence joins TRBV7-6 and TRBJ1-1; tentatively, D is TRBD1 (5 bases). Germline V lookup: CDR1 SGHVS, CDR2 FNYEAQ. Trimming shortened V by 7 bases and J by 5 bases, and 14 bases separated the two germline ends. The CDR3 length is 13 residues. CDR3 coding DNA: TGTGCCAGCACCCCGGGAGGGGAGACTGAAGCTTTCTTT. Amino acids: CASTPGGETEAFF.

A word on this clonotype: A clone one base away is much larger, so this may be a read error. The chain recombines TRBV7-9 with TRBJ2-5; D remains unclear. The CDR3 totals 17 residues. The germline CDR1 and CDR2 sequences are SEHNR and FQNEAQ (reference sequence). The CDR3 region has the DNA TGTGCCAGCGGCTTAGTGGGCGTCGGAAGAAGCCAAGAGACCCAGTACTTC. It translates to CASGLVGVGRSQETQYF. Full variable domain (missing parts from reference TRBV7-9 and TRBJ2-5): DTGVSQNPRHKITKRGQNVTFRCDPISEHNRLYWYRQTLGQGPEFLTYFQNEAQLEKSRLLSDRFSAERPKGSFSTLEIQRTEQGDSAMYLCASGLVGVGRSQETQYFGPGTRLLVL.

As for this clonotype: A much more abundant neighbour one base away suggests this may be a read error. The chain is built from TRBV6-6 and TRBJ2-4, with unresolved D. The germline V gene encodes CDR1 MNHNY and CDR2 SVGAGI (reference sequence). This CDR3 has 14 amino acids. V was cut by 2 bases and J by 4 bases, with 9 bases left in between. CDR3: CASSYAGRKNIQYF. DNA for the CDR3: TGTGCCAGCAGTTACGCCGGACGAAAAAACATTCAGTACTTC.

This clonotype occurred many times. This rearrangement joins TRBV28 to TRBJ2-3; TRBD1 is a possible D gene (5 bases). Germline lookup yields CDR1 MDHEN and CDR2 SYDVKM. This CDR3 comprises 17 residues. Trimming shortened V by 6 bases and J by 1 base, and 20 bases separated the two germline ends. The CDR3 sequence: CASSRKGAVVGTDTQYF. DNA for the CDR3: TGTGCCAGCAGCCGAAAAGGGGCGGTGGTGGGCACAGATACGCAGTATTTT.

V gene TRBV5-1 combines with J gene TRBJ2-7; D tentatively fits TRBD1 or TRBD2 (5 bases each). In germline, CDR1 is SGHRS, CDR2 YFSETQ. This CDR3 region has 13 residues. With 0 bases removed from V and 5 bases from J, the gap between germline ends came to 9 bases. CDR3 sequence: CASSLAGTDEQYF. CDR3 bases: TGCGCCAGCAGCTTGGCCGGGACCGACGAGCAGTACTTC.

Worth noting for this clonotype: One base away lies a much larger clone, so this may be a sequencing read error. The chain is built from TRBV20-1 and TRBJ1-1, with D tentatively TRBD1 (5 bases). Germline loops: CDR1 DFQATT, CDR2 SNEGSKA (reference sequence). The CDR3 contains 11 residues. The chain's CDR3 is CRGGVGTEAFF. The CDR3 nucleotides are TGCAGGGGGGGGGTAGGCACTGAAGCTTTCTTT.